These 13 T cell receptor beta chains originate from one sample sequenced in a study of PD-L1 blockade in urothelial cancer. Time point: peripheral blood 6 weeks after treatment start. The protocol was immunoSEQ multiplex PCR, while the TCRdb copy is restricted to in-frame clones and leaves out a portion. The sample carries about 41,000 clones, about 88% recorded once. The sample consisted of PBMCs, taken around atezolizumab (anti-PD-L1) treatment. Every receptor here comes from a man between 65 and 85 years old with urothelial cancer.

Only a few counts were recorded for this clone. The J gene is TRBJ1-5, the V gene TRBV27, with unresolved D. V shed 1 base and J shed 1 base, with 20 bases lying between them. Germline values: CDR1 MNHEY, CDR2 SMNVEV (reference sequence). The CDR3 runs 19 residues. The DNA for the CDR3 is TGTGCCAGCAGTTTATTTAGTCGGGTCGGCCGCGGGAGCAATCAGCCCCAGCATTTT. It specifies CASSLFSRVGRGSNQPQHF.

The chain recombines TRBV6-4 with TRBJ2-3; TRBD2 aligns across 7 bases. From germline, CDR1 is MRHNA and CDR2 SNTAGT. This CDR3 has 14 residues. Trimming removed 6 bases from V and 6 bases from J; junction bases left unmatched: 9. CDR3 in amino acids: CASSLERDGDTQYF. The CDR3 DNA follows: TGTGCCAGCAGCTTGGAGCGGGACGGGGATACGCAGTATTTT.

This clone was counted a few times. J is TRBJ2-7 and V is TRBV14; D is perhaps TRBD2 (6 bases). The germline gives CDR1 SGHDN, CDR2 FVKESK. The CDR3 consists of 13 residues. Trimming took off 4 bases at V and 6 bases at J, with 13 bases between the two ends. The CDR3 DNA is TGTGCCAGCAGCCCCCAATTCGGGGGCGAGCAGTACTTC. Protein: CASSPQFGGEQYF.

This rearrangement joins TRBV11-2 to TRBJ2-5; D may be TRBD2 (5 bases). Germline assignment: CDR1 SGHAT and CDR2 FQNNGV. The CDR3 is made up of 14 amino acids. V was pared by 3 bases and J by 2 bases, with 10 bases between. The CDR3 nucleotides are TGTGCCAGCAGCTTTCGGGGTTTGCAAGAGACCCAGTACTTC. This codes for CASSFRGLQETQYF.

A single count supports this clone. V and J are TRBV7-3 and TRBJ2-1; no clear D. The V end lost 2 bases, the J end lost 0 bases, and 8 bases lay between the germline ends. The CDR3 extends over 15 amino acids. Germline V gene sequence: CDR1 SGHTA, CDR2 FQGTGA. CDR3 bases: TGTGCCAGCAGCTTACAGGCAGGCTCCTACAATGAGCAGTTCTTC. It is translated as CASSLQAGSYNEQFF. Full variable domain (missing parts from reference TRBV7-3 and TRBJ2-1): GAGVSQTPSNKVTEKGKYVELRCDPISGHTALYWYRQSLGQGPEFLIYFQGTGAADDSGLPNDRFFAVRPEGSVSTLKIQRTERGDSAVYLCASSLQAGSYNEQFFGPGTRLTVL.

The V and J genes are TRBV18 and TRBJ1-3; D remains unclear. V dropped 3 bases and J dropped 2 bases, with 8 bases sitting between them. Germline V lookup: CDR1 KGHSH, CDR2 LQKENI. This CDR3 spans 14 amino acids. The CDR3 DNA reads as TGTGCCAGCTCACCGGAGACGGCTGGAAACACCATATATTTT. Translating gives CASSPETAGNTIYF.

V usage is TRBV7-9 and J usage is TRBJ1-4; 8 bases agree with TRBD1. CDR1 and CDR2 from the germline V gene are SEHNR and FQNEAQ (reference sequence). This CDR3 comprises 14 residues. Unmatched junction bases numbered 5, after V lost 5 bases and J lost 6 bases. The CDR3 spells CASSPGQVDEKLFF. The CDR3 bases are TGTGCCAGCAGCCCGGGACAGGTTGATGAAAAACTGTTTTTT.

The gene calls are TRBV18 and TRBJ2-7; D possibly corresponds to TRBD2 (6 bases). The V end was cut by 2 bases, the J end by 6 bases, with 11 bases between. Germline CDR1 KGHSH, CDR2 LQKENI. This CDR3 contains 13 residues. CDR3 DNA: TGTGCCAGCTCACCAGGGGGGATCAGCGAGCAGTACTTC. Protein sequence: CASSPGGISEQYF.

This rearrangement joins TRBV19 to TRBJ2-7; TRBD2 matches 14 bases. Germline V lookup: CDR1 LNHDA, CDR2 SQIVND (reference sequence). J gave up 3 bases and V 6 bases, and 4 bases lay outside the gene matches. The length of the CDR3 is 15 residues. The CDR3 sequence is CASRKGLAGDYEQYF. CDR3 nucleotides: TGTGCCAGTAGAAAGGGACTAGCGGGAGACTACGAGCAGTACTTC.

J is TRBJ2-7 and V is TRBV14, with 14 positions matching TRBD2. The CDR3 spans 16 residues. In germline, CDR1 is SGHDN, CDR2 FVKESK. After removal of 2 bases from V and 3 bases from J, the junction contained 3 bases not matched to a gene. CDR3 protein: CASSQLTSGRDYEQYF. In DNA form, the CDR3 reads TGTGCCAGCAGCCAACTGACTAGCGGGAGGGACTACGAGCAGTACTTC.

This clone was detected only a few times. This chain connects TRBV19 to TRBJ2-3; TRBD1 agrees at 8 bases. Germline CDR1 reads LNHDA; CDR2 reads SQIVND (reference sequence). CDR3 size: 16 residues. V lost 6 bases, J lost 0 bases, and 8 bases stayed unmatched. The CDR3 here is CASRRQGQLSTDTQYF. CDR3 coding DNA: TGTGCCAGTAGGAGACAGGGGCAGTTAAGCACAGATACGCAGTATTTT. The whole variable domain, remainder taken from reference TRBV19 and TRBJ2-3, is DGGITQSPKYLFRKEGQNVTLSCEQNLNHDAMYWYRQDPGQGLRLIYYSQIVNDFQKGDIAEGYSVSREKKESFPLTVTSAQKNPTAFYLCASRRQGQLSTDTQYFGPGTRLTVL.

As DNA, the CDR3 is TGTGCCAGCAGTTTTAAGACAGGGGACAAACTGTTTTTT. Translated, it gives CASSFKTGDKLFF. J is TRBJ1-4 and V is TRBV27, with 8 bases identical to TRBD1. There are 13 residues in the CDR3. Trimming took 3 bases from V and 11 from J; bases not matched to a gene: 5. Looked up from germline, CDR1 is MNHEY and CDR2 is SMNVEV (reference sequence).

The V call is TRBV11-2, the J call TRBJ2-7, with 11 bases lining up with TRBD2. The ends lost 1 base at V and 1 base at J; junction bases unmatched: 3. Germline values: CDR1 SGHAT, CDR2 FQNNGV. The CDR3 loop spans 16 amino acids. Here the CDR3 DNA reads TGTGCCAGCAGCTTAGTAGCGGGAGGGGCTTCCTACGAGCAGTACTTC. It translates to CASSLVAGGASYEQYF. The full variable domain, completed using reference TRBV11-2 and TRBJ2-7, is EAGVAQSPRYKIIEKRQSVAFWCNPISGHATLYWYQQILGQGPKLLIQFQNNGVVDDSQLPKDRFSAERLKGVDSTLKIQPAKLEDSAVYLCASSLVAGGASYEQYFGPGTRLTVT.